The TCR beta chain described here comes from a study of blood T cell repertoires in COVID-19. This CDR3 has 15 amino acids. Trimming cost V 5 bases and J 1 base; bases outside gene matches: 6. CDR1 is LGHDT and CDR2 is YNNKEL in the germline V gene (reference sequence). Libraries were prepared by immunoSEQ multiplex PCR; TCRdb keeps only in-frame clonotypes and omits some of them. The sample holds 250,000 to 350,000 clones, approximately 90% seen once. The sequence was obtained from a man aged 18 to 29 with active or convalescent COVID-19. This sequence joins TRBV3-1 (or the pseudogene TRBV3-2) and TRBJ2-7, with 9 positions matching TRBD2. The sequenced sample was peripheral blood. The CDR3 loop is CASSTLAGLSYEQYF. CDR3 sequence (DNA): TGTGCCAGCAGCACGCTAGCGGGACTATCCTACGAGCAGTACTTC.